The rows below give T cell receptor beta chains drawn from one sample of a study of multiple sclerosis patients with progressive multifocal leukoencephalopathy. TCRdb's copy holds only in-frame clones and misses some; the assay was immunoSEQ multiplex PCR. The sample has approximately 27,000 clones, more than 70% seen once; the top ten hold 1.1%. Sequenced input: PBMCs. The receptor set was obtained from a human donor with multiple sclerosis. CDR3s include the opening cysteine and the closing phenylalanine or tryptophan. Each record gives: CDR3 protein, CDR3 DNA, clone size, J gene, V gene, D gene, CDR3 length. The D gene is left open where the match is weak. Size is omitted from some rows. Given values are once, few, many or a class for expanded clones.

CDR3 protein: CASSQGTGLGYEQYF; CDR3 DNA: TGTGCCAGCAGCCAAGGGACAGGGCTCGGCTACGAGCAGTACTTC; clone size: -; J gene: TRBJ2-7; V gene: TRBV4-2; D gene: TRBD1; CDR3 length: 15
CDR3 protein: CASSPRGARGSYEQYF; CDR3 DNA: TGTGCCAGCAGCCCCCGCGGAGCCAGGGGCTCCTACGAGCAGTACTTC; clone size: -; J gene: TRBJ2-7; V gene: TRBV11-2; D gene: -; CDR3 length: 16
CDR3 protein: CASSEAGPGSSPLHF; CDR3 DNA: TGTGCCAGCAGTGAAGCGGGTCCGGGGAGTTCACCCCTCCACTTT; clone size: -; J gene: TRBJ1-6; V gene: TRBV6-1; D gene: -; CDR3 length: 15
CDR3 protein: CASSQTGSDYYGYTF; CDR3 DNA: TGTGCCAGCAGCCAGACAGGGTCTGACTACTATGGCTACACCTTC; clone size: -; J gene: TRBJ1-2; V gene: TRBV6-5; D gene: TRBD1; CDR3 length: 15
CDR3 protein: CASSQEGALRGTEAFF; CDR3 DNA: TGTGCCAGCAGCCAAGAAGGAGCCCTCCGGGGCACTGAAGCTTTCTTT; clone size: -; J gene: TRBJ1-1; V gene: TRBV4-2; D gene: -; CDR3 length: 16
CDR3 protein: CASSYSGTGGANTEAFF; CDR3 DNA: TGTGCCAGCAGTTATTCCGGGACAGGGGGCGCGAACACTGAAGCTTTCTTT; clone size: -; J gene: TRBJ1-1; V gene: TRBV7-7; D gene: TRBD1; CDR3 length: 17
CDR3 protein: CASSTGGYTDTQYF; CDR3 DNA: TGTGCCAGCTCGACGGGGGGTTACACAGATACGCAGTATTTT; clone size: once; J gene: TRBJ2-3; V gene: TRBV7-3; D gene: TRBD2; CDR3 length: 14
CDR3 protein: CASSQEGQGTYEQYF; CDR3 DNA: TGCGCCAGCAGCCAAGAAGGACAGGGAACCTACGAGCAGTACTTC; clone size: once; J gene: TRBJ2-7; V gene: TRBV4-3; D gene: TRBD1; CDR3 length: 15
CDR3 protein: CASSQEDTSRGGFGNTIYF; CDR3 DNA: TGCGCCAGCAGCCAAGAGGACACCTCGCGGGGGGGGTTTGGAAACACCATATATTTT; clone size: -; J gene: TRBJ1-3; V gene: TRBV4-3; D gene: -; CDR3 length: 19
CDR3 protein: CAISEGQGAIREQYF; CDR3 DNA: TGTGCCATCAGTGAGGGGCAAGGGGCGATTCGGGAGCAGTACTTC; clone size: -; J gene: TRBJ2-7; V gene: TRBV10-3; D gene: -; CDR3 length: 15